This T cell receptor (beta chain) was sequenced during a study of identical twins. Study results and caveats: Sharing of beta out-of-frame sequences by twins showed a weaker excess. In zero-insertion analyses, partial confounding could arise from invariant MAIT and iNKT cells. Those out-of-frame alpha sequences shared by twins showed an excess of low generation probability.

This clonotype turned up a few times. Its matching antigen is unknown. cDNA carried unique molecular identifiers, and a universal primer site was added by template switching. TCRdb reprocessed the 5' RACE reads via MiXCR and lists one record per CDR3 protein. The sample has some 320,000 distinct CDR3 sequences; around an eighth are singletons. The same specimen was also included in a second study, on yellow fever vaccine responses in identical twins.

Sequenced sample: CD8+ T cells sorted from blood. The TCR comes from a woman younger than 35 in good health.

The CDR3 spells CASSEVPGGSTEAFF. Here the CDR3 DNA reads TGTGCCAGCAGTGAGGTTCCAGGAGGGAGCACTGAAGCTTTCTTT. This rearrangement joins TRBV2 to TRBJ1-1; D not certain. Trimming cost V 3 bases and J 4 bases, with 15 bases left between them. CDR3 size: 15 residues. Germline CDR1 SNHLY, CDR2 FYNNEI.